This T cell receptor beta chain was recovered during a study of shared clonotypes between healthy human individuals. The CDR3 runs to 15 residues. Germline V CDR1 and CDR2: MNHEY, SVGAGI. The V and J ends lost 6 bases and 3 bases respectively, with 15 bases between them. The naive CD8 population came from CD45RO-negative cells selected for CCR7, without terminally differentiated effector memory CD45RA+ cells. For every subset, genomic DNA was evenly distributed across several immunoSEQ plates. Authors' analysis steps: Junction-only sequences produced by ImmunoSEQ had no quality scores, so filtering differed. TCRdb's copy holds only in-frame clones and misses some; the assay was immunoSEQ multiplex PCR. V and J calls and clone size are those listed in that table; D and trimming were worked out from the DNA. Among 760,000 or so clones listed, 90% to 98% were seen once.

This rearrangement joins TRBV6-5 to TRBJ2-1, with D possibly called TRBD1 or TRBD2 (5 bases each). The TCR originated in a man in his thirties or forties in good health. The source material was naive CD8+ T cells sorted from blood. The DNA of the CDR3 is TGTGCCAGCAGCTTGGGGGATGTGGGCTACAATGAGCAGTTCTTC. Its translation: CASSLGDVGYNEQFF.